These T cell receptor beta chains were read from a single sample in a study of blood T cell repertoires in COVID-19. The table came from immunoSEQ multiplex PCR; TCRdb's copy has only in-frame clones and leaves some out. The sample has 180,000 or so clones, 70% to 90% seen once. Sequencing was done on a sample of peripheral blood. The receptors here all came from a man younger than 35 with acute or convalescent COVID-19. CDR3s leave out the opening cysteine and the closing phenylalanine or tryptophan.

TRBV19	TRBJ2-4	ASSATSGGPGNIQY
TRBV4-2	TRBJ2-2	ASSQGPGLITGELF
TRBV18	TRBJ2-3	ASSPRASGAGTDTQY
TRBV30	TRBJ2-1	AWSMTGGLGPDNEQF
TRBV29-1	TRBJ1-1	SVAPGGTGVGNTEAF
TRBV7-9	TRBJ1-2	ASSPSGAGDGYT
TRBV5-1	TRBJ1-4	ASSPQAGGSGEKLF
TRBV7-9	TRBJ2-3	ASSFRTGTDTQY
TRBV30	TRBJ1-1	AWTRTGLEAF
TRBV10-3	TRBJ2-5	AISDGGGETQY
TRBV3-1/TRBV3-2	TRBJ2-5	ATQILAGGQETQY
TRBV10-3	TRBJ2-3	AISGGGGATDTQY
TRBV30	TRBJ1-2	ALSYKPGQEGYGYT
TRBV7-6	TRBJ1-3	ASSPKFSGNTIY
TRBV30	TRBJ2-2	AWSVLAGFSTGELF
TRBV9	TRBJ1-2	ASSEYLTSNYGYT
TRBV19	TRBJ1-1	ASKRTGEGTEAF
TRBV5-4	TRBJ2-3	ASSLVRGGEDTQY
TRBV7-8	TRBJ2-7	ASSRTTGYEQY
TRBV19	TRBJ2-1	ASSKLSGQLVYNEQF
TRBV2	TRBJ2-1	ASSESDASSYNEQF
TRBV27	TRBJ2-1	ASSILAGGPHIDEQF
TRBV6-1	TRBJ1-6	ASSAIGTGGNNSPLH
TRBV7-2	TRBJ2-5	ASSPTSVGSQY
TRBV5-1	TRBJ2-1	ASSRTGLLSSYNEQF
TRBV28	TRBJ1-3	ASSLGDNSLAGNTIY
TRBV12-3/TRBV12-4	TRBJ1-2	ASSQPPLGYT
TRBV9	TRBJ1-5	ASSVEGARNQPQH
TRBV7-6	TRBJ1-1	ASSSDSNTEAF
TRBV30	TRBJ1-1	AWSRTGTEAF
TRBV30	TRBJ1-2	AWSVPKEYGYT
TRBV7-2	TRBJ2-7	ASSFRTATSGEQY
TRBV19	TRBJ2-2	ASSIAGFTGELF
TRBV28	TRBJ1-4	ASSRNPTGGGEKLF
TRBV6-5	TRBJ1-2	ASRKAQGNYGYT
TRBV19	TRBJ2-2	ASSAAGGPTGELF
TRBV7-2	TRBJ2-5	ASSLVLAGGRETQY